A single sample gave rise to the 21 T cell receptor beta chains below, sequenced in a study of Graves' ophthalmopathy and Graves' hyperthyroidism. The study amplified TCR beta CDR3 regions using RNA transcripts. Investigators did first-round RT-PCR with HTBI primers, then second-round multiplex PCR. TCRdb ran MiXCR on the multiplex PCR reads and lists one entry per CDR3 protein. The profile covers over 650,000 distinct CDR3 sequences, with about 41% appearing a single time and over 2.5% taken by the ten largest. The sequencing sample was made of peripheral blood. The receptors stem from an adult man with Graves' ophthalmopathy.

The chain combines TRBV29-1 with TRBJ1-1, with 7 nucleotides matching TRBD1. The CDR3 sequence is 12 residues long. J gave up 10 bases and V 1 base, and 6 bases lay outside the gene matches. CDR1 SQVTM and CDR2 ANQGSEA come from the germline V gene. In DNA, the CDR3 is TGCAGCGTTGAAGTCGGGACAGAGGCAGCTTTCTTT. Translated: CSVEVGTEAAFF.

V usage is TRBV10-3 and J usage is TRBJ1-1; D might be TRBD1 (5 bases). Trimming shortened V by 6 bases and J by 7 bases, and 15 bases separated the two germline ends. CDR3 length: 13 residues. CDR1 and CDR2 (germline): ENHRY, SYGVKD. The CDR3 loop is CAISSRQPIEAFF. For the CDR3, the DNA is TGTGCCATCAGCTCACGACAGCCCATTGAAGCTTTCTTT.

The CDR3 nucleotides are TGCAGTGCTAGTCGGACAGGGGATTTCTCTGGAAACACCATATATTTT. Its translation is CSASRTGDFSGNTIYF. The chain has TRBV20-1 and TRBJ1-3; 9 bases match TRBD1. Germline values: CDR1 DFQATT, CDR2 SNEGSKA (reference sequence). The CDR3 loop spans 16 amino acids. The junction had 6 bases not matched to a gene; V was cut back by 3 bases and J by 0 bases.

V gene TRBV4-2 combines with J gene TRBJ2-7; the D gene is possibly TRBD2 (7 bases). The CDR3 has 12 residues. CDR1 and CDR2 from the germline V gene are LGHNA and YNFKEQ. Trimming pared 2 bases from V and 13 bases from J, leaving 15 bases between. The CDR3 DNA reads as TGTGCCAGCAGCCAAATAGGGGGGGCGTTCTACTTC. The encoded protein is CASSQIGGAFYF.

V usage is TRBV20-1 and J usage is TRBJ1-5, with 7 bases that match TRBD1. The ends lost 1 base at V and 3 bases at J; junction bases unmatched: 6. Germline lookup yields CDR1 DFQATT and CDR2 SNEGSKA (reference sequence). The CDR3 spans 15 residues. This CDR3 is CSARARGQFNQPQHF. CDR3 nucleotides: TGCAGTGCTAGAGCGAGGGGACAGTTCAATCAGCCCCAGCATTTT.

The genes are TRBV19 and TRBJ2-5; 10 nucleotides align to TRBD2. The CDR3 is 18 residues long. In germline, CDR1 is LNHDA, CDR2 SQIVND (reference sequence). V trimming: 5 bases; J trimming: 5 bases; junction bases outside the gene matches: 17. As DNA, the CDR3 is TGTGCCAGTAGTGAAAGGTCAGCGGGAGGGCTATTAGGGGAGACCCAGTACTTC. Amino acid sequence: CASSERSAGGLLGETQYF.

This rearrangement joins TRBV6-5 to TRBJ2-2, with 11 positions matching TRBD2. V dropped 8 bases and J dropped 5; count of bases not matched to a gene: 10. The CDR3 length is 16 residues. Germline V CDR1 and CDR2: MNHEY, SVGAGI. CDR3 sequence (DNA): TGTGCCAGCCTCGGGCTAGCGGGAGGATCTACCGGGGAGCTGTTTTTT. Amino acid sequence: CASLGLAGGSTGELFF.

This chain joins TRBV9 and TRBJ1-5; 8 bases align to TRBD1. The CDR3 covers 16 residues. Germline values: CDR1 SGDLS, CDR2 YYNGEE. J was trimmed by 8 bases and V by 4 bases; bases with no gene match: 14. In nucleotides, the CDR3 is TGTGCCAGCAGCCGAGAGGACAGGGCATTTGGGGAGCCCCAGCATTTT. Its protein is CASSREDRAFGEPQHF.

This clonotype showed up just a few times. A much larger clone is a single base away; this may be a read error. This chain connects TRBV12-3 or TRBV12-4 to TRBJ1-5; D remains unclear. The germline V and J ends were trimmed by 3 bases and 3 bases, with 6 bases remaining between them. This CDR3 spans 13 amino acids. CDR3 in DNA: TGTGCCAGCAGTTTTGGGATCAATCAGCCCCAGCATTTT. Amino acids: CASSFGINQPQHF.

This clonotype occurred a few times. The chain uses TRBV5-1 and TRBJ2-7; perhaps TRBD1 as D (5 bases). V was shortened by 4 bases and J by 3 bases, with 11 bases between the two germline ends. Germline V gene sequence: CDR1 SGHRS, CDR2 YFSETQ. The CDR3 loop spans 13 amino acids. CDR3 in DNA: TGCGCCAGCAGCACACTCAGGGACTACGAGCAGTACTTC. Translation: CASSTLRDYEQYF.

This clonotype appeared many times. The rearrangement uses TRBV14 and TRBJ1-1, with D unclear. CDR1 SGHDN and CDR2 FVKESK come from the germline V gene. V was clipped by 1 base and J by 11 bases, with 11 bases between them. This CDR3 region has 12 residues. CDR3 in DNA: TGTGCCAGCAGCCAAGCCCATCTGGGGGCTTTCTTT. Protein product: CASSQAHLGAFF.

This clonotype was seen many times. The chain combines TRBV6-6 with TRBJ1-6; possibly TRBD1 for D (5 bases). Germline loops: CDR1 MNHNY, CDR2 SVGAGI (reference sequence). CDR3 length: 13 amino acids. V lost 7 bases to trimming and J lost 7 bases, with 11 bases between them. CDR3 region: CASNQWGNSPLHF. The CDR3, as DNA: TGTGCCAGCAACCAATGGGGGAATTCACCCCTCCACTTT.

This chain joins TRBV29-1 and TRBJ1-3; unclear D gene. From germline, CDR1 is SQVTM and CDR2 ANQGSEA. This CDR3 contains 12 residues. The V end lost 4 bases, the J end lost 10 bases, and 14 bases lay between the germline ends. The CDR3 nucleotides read TGCAGCGTTGGTCCCCCTGAGGAGACCATATATTTT. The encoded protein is CSVGPPEETIYF. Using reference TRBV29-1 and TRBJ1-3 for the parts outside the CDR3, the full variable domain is SAVISQKPSRDICQRGTSLTIQCQVDSQVTMMFWYRQQPGQSLTLIATANQGSEATYESGFVIDKFPISRPNLTFSTLTVSNMSPEDSSIYLCSVGPPEETIYFGEGSWLTVV.

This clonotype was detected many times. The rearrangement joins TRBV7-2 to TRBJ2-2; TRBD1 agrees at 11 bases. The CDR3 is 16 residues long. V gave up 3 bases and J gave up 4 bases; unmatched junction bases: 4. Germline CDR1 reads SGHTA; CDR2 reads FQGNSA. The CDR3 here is CASSFSGTGGTGELFF. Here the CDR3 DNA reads TGTGCCAGCAGCTTCTCCGGGACAGGGGGCACCGGGGAGCTGTTTTTT.

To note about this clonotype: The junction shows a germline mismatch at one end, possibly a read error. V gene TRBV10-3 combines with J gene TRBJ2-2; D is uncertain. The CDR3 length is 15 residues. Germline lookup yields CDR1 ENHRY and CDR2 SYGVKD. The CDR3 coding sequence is TGTGCCAGCAGTGAGGCGGCTTTTAACACCGGGGAGCTGTTTTTT. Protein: CASSEAAFNTGELFF.

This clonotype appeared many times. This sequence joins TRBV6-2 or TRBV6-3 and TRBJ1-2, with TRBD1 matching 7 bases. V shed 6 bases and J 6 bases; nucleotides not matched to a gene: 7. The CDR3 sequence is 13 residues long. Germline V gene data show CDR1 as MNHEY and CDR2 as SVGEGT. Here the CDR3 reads CASRTRQGDGYTF. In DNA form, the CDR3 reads TGTGCCAGCAGAACCCGACAGGGAGATGGCTACACCTTC.

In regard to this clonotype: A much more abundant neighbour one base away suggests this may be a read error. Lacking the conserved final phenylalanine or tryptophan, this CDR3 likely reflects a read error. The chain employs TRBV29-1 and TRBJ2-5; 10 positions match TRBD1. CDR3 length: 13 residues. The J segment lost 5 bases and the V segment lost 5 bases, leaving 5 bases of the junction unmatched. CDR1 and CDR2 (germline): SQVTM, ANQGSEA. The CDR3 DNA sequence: TGCAGCGTTCGACAGGGGGCGCGGGAGACCCAGTACGTC. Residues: CSVRQGARETQYV.

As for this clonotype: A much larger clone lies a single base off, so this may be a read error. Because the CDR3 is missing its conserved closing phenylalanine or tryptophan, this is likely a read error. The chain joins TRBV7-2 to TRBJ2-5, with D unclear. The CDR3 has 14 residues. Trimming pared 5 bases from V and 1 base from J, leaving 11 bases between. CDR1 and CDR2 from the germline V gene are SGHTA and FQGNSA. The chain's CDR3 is CASSPGHAQETQYC. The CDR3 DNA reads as TGTGCCAGCAGCCCCGGCCACGCCCAAGAGACCCAGTACTGC.

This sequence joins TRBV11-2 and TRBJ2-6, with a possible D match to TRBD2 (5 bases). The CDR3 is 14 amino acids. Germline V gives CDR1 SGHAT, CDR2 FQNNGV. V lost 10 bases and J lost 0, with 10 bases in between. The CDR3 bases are TGTGCCACCCGGGAAGGCTCTGGGGCCAACGTCCTGACTTTC. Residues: CATREGSGANVLTF.

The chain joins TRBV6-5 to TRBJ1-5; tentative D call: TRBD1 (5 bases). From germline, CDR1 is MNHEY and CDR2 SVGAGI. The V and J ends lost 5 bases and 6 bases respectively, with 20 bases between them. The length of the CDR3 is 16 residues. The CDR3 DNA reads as TGTGCCAGCAGTGAAGCGCATATGGGGGTCGGTCAGCCCCAGCATTTT. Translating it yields CASSEAHMGVGQPQHF.

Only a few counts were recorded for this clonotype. CDR3 sequence reads: CASSIERTGTLGYTF. In DNA, the CDR3 is TGTGCCAGTAGTATAGAACGGACAGGGACTCTTGGCTACACCTTC. V is TRBV19 and J is TRBJ1-2; TRBD1 matches at 8 bases. CDR3 length: 15 amino acids. The germline V gene encodes CDR1 LNHDA and CDR2 SQIVND (reference sequence). After removal of 0 bases from V and 7 bases from J, the junction contained 7 bases not matched to a gene.